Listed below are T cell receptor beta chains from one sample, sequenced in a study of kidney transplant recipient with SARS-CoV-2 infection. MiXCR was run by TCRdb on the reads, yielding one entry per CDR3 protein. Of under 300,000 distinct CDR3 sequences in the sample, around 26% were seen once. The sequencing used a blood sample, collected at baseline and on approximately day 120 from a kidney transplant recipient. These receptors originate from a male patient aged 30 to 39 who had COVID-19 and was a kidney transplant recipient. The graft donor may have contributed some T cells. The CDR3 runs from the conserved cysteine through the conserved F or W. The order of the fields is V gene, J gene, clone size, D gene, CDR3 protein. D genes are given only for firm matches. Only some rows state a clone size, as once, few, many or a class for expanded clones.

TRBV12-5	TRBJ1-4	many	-	CASGRDREKLFF
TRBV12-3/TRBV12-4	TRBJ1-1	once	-	CASRPRGNTEAFF
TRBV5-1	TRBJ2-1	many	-	CASSWEGTNNEQFF
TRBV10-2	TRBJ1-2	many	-	CASSQLYTSRKTYGYTF
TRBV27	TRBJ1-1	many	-	CASRIGGGWGTEAFF
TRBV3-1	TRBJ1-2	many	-	CASSREFTLRKTYGYTF
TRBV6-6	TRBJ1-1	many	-	CASSGGGDTEAFF
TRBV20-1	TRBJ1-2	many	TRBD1	CSALRQGVVHGYTF
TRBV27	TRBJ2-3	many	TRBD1	CASSLYTGGSTDTQYF
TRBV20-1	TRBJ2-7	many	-	CSAPFGSTEQYF
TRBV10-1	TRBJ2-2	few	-	CASSETGANTGELFF
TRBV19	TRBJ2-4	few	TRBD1	CASSRDRVGAWNIQYF
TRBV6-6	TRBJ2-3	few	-	CASTDRDSRTDTQYF
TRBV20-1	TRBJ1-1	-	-	CSASRLGTEALF
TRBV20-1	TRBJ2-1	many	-	CSARGVRIYNEQFF
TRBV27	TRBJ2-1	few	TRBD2	CASSLSGRLVSGSSYNEQFF
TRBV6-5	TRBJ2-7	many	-	CASSVQVNYEQYF
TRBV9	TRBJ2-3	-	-	CASSVEGQNGADTQYF
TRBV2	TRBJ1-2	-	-	CASGRDGPYGYTF
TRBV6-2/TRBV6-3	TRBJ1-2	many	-	CASSVGYCIGKTYGYTF
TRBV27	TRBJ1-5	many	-	CASMGRGNQPQHF
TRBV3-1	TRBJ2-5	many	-	CASSCQDPISFSETQYF
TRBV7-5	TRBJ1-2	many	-	CISVPEIMSEVGKTYGYTF
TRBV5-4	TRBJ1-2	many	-	CASAHVVPGKTYGYTF
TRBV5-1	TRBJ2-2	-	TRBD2	CASSKRGAGGTGELFF
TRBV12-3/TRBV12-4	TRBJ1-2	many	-	CASSNQITAGKTYGYTF
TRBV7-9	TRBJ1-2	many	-	CASSHFRYHGKTYGYTF
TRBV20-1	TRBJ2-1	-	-	CSAKTDNEQFF
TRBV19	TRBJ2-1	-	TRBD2	CASSIDPFRLAGTYNEQFF
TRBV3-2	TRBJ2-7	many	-	CASSLWDSPAYEQYF
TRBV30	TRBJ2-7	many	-	CAWSLALVGSYEQYF
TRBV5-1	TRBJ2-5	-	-	CASSLGRTVNMETQYF
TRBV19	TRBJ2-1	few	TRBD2	CASSTWTSSGEQFF
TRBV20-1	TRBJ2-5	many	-	CSASRGQETQYF
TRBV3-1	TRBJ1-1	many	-	CASSQSYPISIRTEAFF
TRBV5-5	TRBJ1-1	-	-	CASSWRGGEGTEAFF
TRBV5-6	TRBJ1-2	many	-	CASYVHNSRKTYGYTF
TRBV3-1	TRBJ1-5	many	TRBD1	CASSPRSRQGIWPQHF
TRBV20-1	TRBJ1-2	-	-	CSASGTHDYGYTF
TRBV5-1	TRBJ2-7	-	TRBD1	CACSQGGDGSYEQYF
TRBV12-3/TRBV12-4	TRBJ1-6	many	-	CASGIGLINSPLHF
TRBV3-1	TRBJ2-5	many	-	CASSMKIPISFSETQYF
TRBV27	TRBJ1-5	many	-	CASSLNDLQPQHF
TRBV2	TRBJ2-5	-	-	CASSEARGNQETQYF
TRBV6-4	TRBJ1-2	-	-	CASGEDLSHGKTYGYTF
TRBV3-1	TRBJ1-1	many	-	CASSECIPISIRTEAFF
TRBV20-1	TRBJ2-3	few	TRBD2	CSGGWADTQYF
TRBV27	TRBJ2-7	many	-	CASSWLNYEQYF
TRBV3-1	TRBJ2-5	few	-	CASSCWCPISFSETQYF
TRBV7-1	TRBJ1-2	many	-	CASSYQLHEGKTYGYTF
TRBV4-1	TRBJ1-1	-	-	CASGQALRGRTEAFF
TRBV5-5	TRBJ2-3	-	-	CASSLGLGDTQYF
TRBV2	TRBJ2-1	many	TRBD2	CASSVAGDSGEQFF
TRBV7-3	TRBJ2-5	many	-	CASSRSKRETQYF
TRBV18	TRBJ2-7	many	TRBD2	CASSPRRETAYEQYF
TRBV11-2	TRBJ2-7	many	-	CASSLGRTMIYEQYF
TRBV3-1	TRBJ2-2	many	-	CASSYQSPISGLTGELFF
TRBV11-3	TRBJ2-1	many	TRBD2	CASSFGGRDEQFF
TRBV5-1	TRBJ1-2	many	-	CASASVSVRKTYGYTF
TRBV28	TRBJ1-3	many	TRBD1	CASSFPSTGGPGNTIYF